This TCR beta chain is from a study of shared clonotypes between healthy human individuals. Authors' analysis steps: Filtering of immunoSEQ junctional sequences could not match full-length read filtering. Using immunoSEQ multiplex PCR, the repertoire was profiled, and TCRdb retains in-frame clones only, with some absent. V and J calls and clone size are given by that table; D and trimming were obtained from the DNA. The sample yields about 680,000 clones, 92% seen once. Germline values: CDR1 SGHRS, CDR2 YFSETQ. The trim removed 0 bases at V and 2 bases at J, leaving 2 bases unmatched. The length of the CDR3 is 14 residues. Naivety among CD8 cells was defined by CD45RO negativity and positive CCR7 selection, thereby excluding terminally differentiated effector memory CD45RA+ cells. Concerning this clone itself: The antigen remains undetermined. Additional DNA sequences in this sample encode the identical CDR3.

Points from the study as a whole: A generally larger estimated richness was seen in naive subsets than in memory subsets. When compared with the clonotypes that were shared by all four sorted-subset donors, the non-shared clonotypes turned out to have lower generation probabilities.

The sample taken for sequencing was naive CD8+ T cells sorted from blood. The chain uses TRBV5-1 and TRBJ2-7; 7 positions agree with TRBD2. This clonotype originated in a man aged 25 to 40 in good health. The CDR3 reads CASSLGGGTYEQYF. In nucleotides, the CDR3 is TGCGCCAGCAGCTTGGGGGGGGGAACCTACGAGCAGTACTTC.